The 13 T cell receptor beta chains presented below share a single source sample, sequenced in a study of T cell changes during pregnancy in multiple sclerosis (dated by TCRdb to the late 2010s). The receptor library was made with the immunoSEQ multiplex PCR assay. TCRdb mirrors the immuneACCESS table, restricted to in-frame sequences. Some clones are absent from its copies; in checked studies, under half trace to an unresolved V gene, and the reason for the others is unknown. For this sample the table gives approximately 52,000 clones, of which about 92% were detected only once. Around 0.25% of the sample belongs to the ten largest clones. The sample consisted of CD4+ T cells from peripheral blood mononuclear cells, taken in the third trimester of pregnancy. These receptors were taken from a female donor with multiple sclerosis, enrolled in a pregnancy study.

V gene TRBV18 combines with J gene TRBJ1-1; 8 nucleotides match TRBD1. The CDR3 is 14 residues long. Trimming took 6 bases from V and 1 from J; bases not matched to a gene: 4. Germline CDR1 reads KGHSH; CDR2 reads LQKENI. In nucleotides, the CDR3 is TGTGCCAGCTCGGCAGGGGGCGCGAACACTGAAGCTTTCTTT. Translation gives CASSAGGANTEAFF.

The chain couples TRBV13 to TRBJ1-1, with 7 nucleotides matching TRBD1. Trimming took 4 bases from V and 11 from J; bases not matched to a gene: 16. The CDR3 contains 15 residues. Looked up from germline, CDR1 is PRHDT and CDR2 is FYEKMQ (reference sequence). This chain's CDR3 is CASSSTIGRQGEAFF. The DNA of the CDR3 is TGTGCCAGCAGCTCGACCATAGGACGACAGGGTGAGGCTTTCTTT.

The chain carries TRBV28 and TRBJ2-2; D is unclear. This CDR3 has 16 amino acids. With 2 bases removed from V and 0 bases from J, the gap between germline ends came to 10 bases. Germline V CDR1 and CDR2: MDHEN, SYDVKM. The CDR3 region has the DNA TGTGCCAGCAGTTTAGACCGTGGAGCGAACACCGGGGAGCTGTTTTTT. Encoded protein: CASSLDRGANTGELFF.

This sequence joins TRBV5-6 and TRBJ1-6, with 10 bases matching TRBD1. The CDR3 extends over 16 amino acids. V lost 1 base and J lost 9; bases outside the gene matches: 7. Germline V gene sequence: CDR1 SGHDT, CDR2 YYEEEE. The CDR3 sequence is CASSLSRDRGSSPLHF. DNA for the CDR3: TGTGCCAGCAGCTTGTCCCGGGACAGGGGATCTTCACCCCTCCACTTT.

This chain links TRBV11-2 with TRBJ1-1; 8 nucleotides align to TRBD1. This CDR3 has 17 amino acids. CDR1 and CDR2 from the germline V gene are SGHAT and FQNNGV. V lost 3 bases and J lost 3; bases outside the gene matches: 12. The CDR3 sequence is CASSLRSQGALHTEAFF. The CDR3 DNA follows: TGTGCCAGCAGCTTGAGGAGTCAGGGGGCCCTCCACACTGAAGCTTTCTTT.

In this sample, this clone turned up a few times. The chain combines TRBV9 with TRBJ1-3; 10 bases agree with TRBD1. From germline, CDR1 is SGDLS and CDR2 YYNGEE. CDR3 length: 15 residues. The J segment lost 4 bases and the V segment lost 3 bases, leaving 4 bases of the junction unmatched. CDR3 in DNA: TGTGCCAGCAGCGCCGGGACAGGGGAAGGAAACACCATATATTTT. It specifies CASSAGTGEGNTIYF.

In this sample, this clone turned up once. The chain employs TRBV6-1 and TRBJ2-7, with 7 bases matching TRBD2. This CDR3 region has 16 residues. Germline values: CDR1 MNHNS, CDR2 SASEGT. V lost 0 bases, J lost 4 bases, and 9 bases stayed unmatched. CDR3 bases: TGTGCCAGCAGTGAAGCGCTCAACGGGGGGAGTTACGAGCAGTACTTC. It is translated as CASSEALNGGSYEQYF.

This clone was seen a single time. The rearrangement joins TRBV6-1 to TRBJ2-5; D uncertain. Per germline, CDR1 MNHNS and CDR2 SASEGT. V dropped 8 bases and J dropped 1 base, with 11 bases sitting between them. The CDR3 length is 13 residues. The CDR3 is CASGVRPQETQYF. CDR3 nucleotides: TGTGCCAGCGGTGTCCGTCCCCAAGAGACCCAGTACTTC.

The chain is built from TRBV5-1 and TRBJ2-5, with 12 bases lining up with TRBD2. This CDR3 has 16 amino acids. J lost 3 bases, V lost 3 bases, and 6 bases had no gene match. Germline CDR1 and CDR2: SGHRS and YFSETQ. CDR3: CASSYLPSGGEETQYF. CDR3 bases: TGCGCCAGCAGCTATCTTCCTAGCGGGGGGGAAGAGACCCAGTACTTC.

The DNA for the CDR3 is TGTGCCTGGTCACGGGACAGGGAGCTATCCGATGAAAAACTGTTTTTT. It translates to CAWSRDRELSDEKLFF. This chain joins TRBV30 and TRBJ1-4, with TRBD1 matching over 9 bases. The CDR3 spans 16 residues. V was pared by 5 bases and J by 6 bases, with 13 bases of the junction left unmatched. Germline V CDR1 and CDR2: GTSNPN, SVGIG (reference sequence).

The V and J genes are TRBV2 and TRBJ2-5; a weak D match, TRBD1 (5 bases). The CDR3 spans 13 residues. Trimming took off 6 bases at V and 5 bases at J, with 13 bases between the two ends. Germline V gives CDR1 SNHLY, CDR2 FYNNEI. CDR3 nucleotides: TGTGCCAGCAGCAGGGAAACTCGGGAGACCCAGTACTTC. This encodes CASSRETRETQYF. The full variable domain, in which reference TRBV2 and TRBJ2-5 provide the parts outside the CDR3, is EPEVTQTPSHQVTQMGQEVILRCVPISNHLYFYWYRQILGQKVEFLVSFYNNEISEKSEIFDDQFSVERPDGSNFTLKIRSTKLEDSAMYFCASSRETRETQYFGPGTRLLVL.

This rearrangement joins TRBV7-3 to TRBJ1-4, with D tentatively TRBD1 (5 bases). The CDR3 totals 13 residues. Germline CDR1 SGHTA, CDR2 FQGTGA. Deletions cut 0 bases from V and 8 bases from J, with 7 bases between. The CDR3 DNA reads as TGTGCCAGCAGCTTAACGGGGGGGGAAAAACTGTTTTTT. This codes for CASSLTGGEKLFF.

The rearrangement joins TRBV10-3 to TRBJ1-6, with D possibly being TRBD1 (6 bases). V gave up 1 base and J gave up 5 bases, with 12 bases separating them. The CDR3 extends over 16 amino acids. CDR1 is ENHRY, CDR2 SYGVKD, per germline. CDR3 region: CAISEFGTFDNSPLHF. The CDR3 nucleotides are TGTGCCATCAGTGAGTTCGGGACATTCGATAATTCACCCCTCCACTTT.